These T cell receptor beta chains were read from a single sample in a study of shared clonotypes between healthy human individuals. Data came from immunoSEQ multiplex PCR; TCRdb stores just in-frame clones and leaves some out. The sample consists of about 680,000 clones, approximately 75% of them appearing once. Specimen: memory CD4+ T cells sorted from blood. The source of these receptors is a woman under 40 in good health. CDR3s include the opening cysteine and the closing phenylalanine or tryptophan. Fields, in order: D gene, J gene, clone size, V gene, CDR3 DNA, CDR3 protein. D genes are given only for firm matches. Clone size appears in some rows only: once, few, many, or a class for an expanded clone.

NA TRBJ2-2 NA TRBV19 TGTGCCAGTAGTATAAAGGTGTGGGGGTTCCATGGCGGGGAGCTGTTTTTT CASSIKVWGFHGGELFF
NA TRBJ1-4 NA TRBV10-1 TGCGCCAGCAGTGAAGCCCTCTCAGGGAAACTGTTTTTT CASSEALSGKLFF
TRBD2 TRBJ2-1 NA TRBV28 TGTGCCAGCAGTTCGTGGAGCGGGAGCGATGAGCAGTTCTTC CASSSWSGSDEQFF
TRBD1 TRBJ2-7 few TRBV25-1 TGTGCCAGCAGTGAGGGCCGGGACAGGGCTCCCTACGAGCAGTACTTC CASSEGRDRAPYEQYF
TRBD1 TRBJ1-2 NA TRBV19 TGTGCCAGTAGTCCCGAAGACAGGGAATTCTATGGCTACACCTTC CASSPEDREFYGYTF
NA TRBJ1-2 once TRBV30 TGTGCCTGGGCGGGGGGTTCCTATGGCTACACCTTC CAWAGGSYGYTF
NA TRBJ2-3 NA TRBV7-8 TGTGCCAGCAGCTCTAATGAAGATACGCAGTATTTT CASSSNEDTQYF
NA TRBJ2-5 many TRBV21-1 TGTGCCAGCAGCAAATTTTGCCCCCATAAAGACAGCCTGAAGACCCAGTACTTC CASSKFCPHKDSLKTQYF
TRBD2 TRBJ2-7 NA TRBV13 TGTGCCAGCAGCTTAGTTAGCGGGAGGGCCAACGAGCAGTACTTC CASSLVSGRANEQYF
TRBD1 TRBJ2-7 once TRBV30 TGTGCCTGGGACAGGGGCTCCTACGAGCAGTACTTC CAWDRGSYEQYF
NA TRBJ1-1 few TRBV5-1 TGCGCCAGCAGCTTGTCGGGGATGAACACTGAAGCTTTCTTT CASSLSGMNTEAFF
NA TRBJ2-2 few TRBV25-1 TGTGCCAGCATCTACACGAACACCGGGGAGCTGTTTTTT CASIYTNTGELFF
NA TRBJ1-1 NA TRBV27 TGTGCCAGCAGTTTCGGTGGGGCAGGTGAAGCTTTCTTT CASSFGGAGEAFF
TRBD2 TRBJ2-7 few TRBV2 TGTGCCAGCAGCGGGACTATTAGCTTCTACGAGCAGTACTTC CASSGTISFYEQYF
TRBD1 TRBJ1-4 NA TRBV7-9 TGTGCCAGCAGCCCTGTATTGGGGACAGGGGATGAAAAACTGTTTTTT CASSPVLGTGDEKLFF
NA TRBJ2-6 NA TRBV2 TGTGCCAGCAGGCCTCCCTCTGCCGGGGCCAACGTCCTGACTTTC CASRPPSAGANVLTF
NA TRBJ1-1 NA TRBV5-4 TGTGCCAGCAGCCAGGGACAGAACACTGAAGCTTTCTTT CASSQGQNTEAFF
TRBD1 TRBJ1-5 few TRBV7-2 TGTGCCAGCAGCGTACAGGGGGGAGGTCAGCCCCAGCATTTT CASSVQGGGQPQHF
TRBD2 TRBJ2-7 NA TRBV27 TGTGCCAGCAGTACCGGGACTAGCGGGAGAAGGTACGAGCAGTACTTC CASSTGTSGRRYEQYF
NA TRBJ2-1 NA TRBV5-4 TGTGCCAGCAGCTTGGCTCAGGGGCCGTATGAGCAGTTCTTC CASSLAQGPYEQFF
NA TRBJ2-5 NA TRBV19 TGTGCCAGTAGTATAAGGGGCTCGGAGACCCAGTACTTC CASSIRGSETQYF
NA TRBJ1-4 NA TRBV6-1 TGTGCCAGCAGTGCGTACGGCGGGGAAAAACTGTTTTTT CASSAYGGEKLFF
TRBD2 TRBJ2-7 NA TRBV7-2 TGTGCCAGCAGCTTAGTAGCACTCCTAGCGGACGAGCAGTACTTC CASSLVALLADEQYF
TRBD2 TRBJ2-7 NA TRBV7-6 TGTGCCAGCAGCCGAATAGCGGGAGGGGGTGGAGAGCAGTACTTC CASSRIAGGGGEQYF
NA TRBJ2-2 once TRBV6-5 TGTGCCAGCAGTTCCTTTAGGGTGACGAACACCGGGGAGCTGTTTTTT CASSSFRVTNTGELFF
NA TRBJ2-1 NA TRBV15 TGTGCCACCAGCCCCAGCTACAATGAGCAGTTCTTC CATSPSYNEQFF
TRBD2 TRBJ2-7 NA TRBV9 TGTGCCAGCAGCCCCCCCTGGGGCGGGAGGACCCACGAGCAGTACTTC CASSPPWGGRTHEQYF
TRBD2 TRBJ2-1 NA TRBV5-4 TGTGCCAGCAGCCATATAGCGGGATTCTCCTACAATGAGCAGTTCTTC CASSHIAGFSYNEQFF
NA TRBJ1-4 NA TRBV19 TGTGCCAGTAGTCCATACCGGGCCCCAGGCGGGGAAAAACTGTTTTTT CASSPYRAPGGEKLFF
NA TRBJ1-1 NA TRBV18 TGTGCCACCCAAATGGGGATGAACACTGAAGCTTTCTTT CATQMGMNTEAFF
NA TRBJ1-2 NA TRBV18 TGTGCCAGCTCACCGGGACTGCGGGCTGACGGCTACACCTTC CASSPGLRADGYTF
NA TRBJ1-4 NA TRBV2 TGTGCCAGCAGCCCCGGGGGCGCAGGGAGGCGTGAAAAACTGTTTTTT CASSPGGAGRREKLFF
NA TRBJ1-2 NA TRBV10-3 TGTGCCATCAGTGACAACGGGGTAAGGGATGGCTACACCTTC CAISDNGVRDGYTF
NA TRBJ1-2 NA TRBV6-1 TGTGCCAGCAGTGAAGGGAACGGCTACACCTTC CASSEGNGYTF
NA TRBJ2-1 few TRBV4-2 TGTGCCAGCAGCCAAGATACGGGAGAGGTGAATGAGCAGTTCTTC CASSQDTGEVNEQFF
TRBD1 TRBJ2-7 few TRBV29-1 TGCAGCGCGACACAGGGGTCCTACGAGCAGTACTTC CSATQGSYEQYF
NA TRBJ2-7 NA TRBV9 TGTGCCAGCAGCGCCCTGACTAGGTCCTACGAGCAGTACTTC CASSALTRSYEQYF
NA TRBJ2-3 NA TRBV27 TGTGCCAGCAGCGGACCAGGAGCTTGGGGAAACACAGATACGCAGTATTTT CASSGPGAWGNTDTQYF
TRBD1 TRBJ2-7 NA TRBV2 TGTGCCAGCAGTGAATCCGGGCAGGGGGAGTACGAGCAGTACTTC CASSESGQGEYEQYF
TRBD1 TRBJ1-1 NA TRBV5-4 TGTGCCAGCAGCTTGGCGGTGCAGGGGGTAACTGAAGCTTTCTTT CASSLAVQGVTEAFF
NA TRBJ1-5 NA TRBV10-3 TGTGCCATCAGTGAGTCGATCCGTCAGCCCCAGCATTTT CAISESIRQPQHF
NA TRBJ2-6 NA TRBV2 TGTGCCAGCAGTTCAGCCCGGTTCTCTGGGGCCAACGTCCTGACTTTC CASSSARFSGANVLTF
TRBD1 TRBJ1-2 few TRBV28 TGTGCCAGCAGTTTTGCAGGGGGTTATGGCTACACCTTC CASSFAGGYGYTF
NA TRBJ2-3 NA TRBV30 TGTGCCTGGAGCCTAAGCAGCACAGATACGCAGTATTTT CAWSLSSTDTQYF
NA TRBJ2-7 NA TRBV27 TGTGCCAGCAGTTTATTTTCCCATTTGCCCGAACAGTACTTC CASSLFSHLPEQYF
NA TRBJ1-2 NA TRBV18 TGTGCCAGCTCACCGGAAAACACGAAGGGCTATGGCTACACCTTC CASSPENTKGYGYTF
NA TRBJ2-3 NA TRBV5-1 TGCGCCAGCAGCTTGATTCAGGGGAGCACAGATACGCAGTATTTT CASSLIQGSTDTQYF
NA TRBJ1-5 NA TRBV2 TGTGCCAGCAGTGCGGGGGGGCAATCATATAGCAATCAGCCCCAGCATTTT CASSAGGQSYSNQPQHF
TRBD1 TRBJ1-5 NA TRBV28 TGTGCCAGCAGTCCCGGGACAGGGTCTATACGGCAGCCCCAGCATTTT CASSPGTGSIRQPQHF
NA TRBJ1-5 NA TRBV18 TGTGCCAGCTCCCGACAGGACGATCAGCCCCAGCATTTT CASSRQDDQPQHF
NA TRBJ1-1 NA TRBV6-5 TGTGCCAGCAGTTACCAACCCTACACCGAGAAGACTGAAGCTTTCTTT CASSYQPYTEKTEAFF
NA TRBJ2-6 NA TRBV11-2 TGTGCCAGCAGATACTCTGGGGCCAACGTCCTGACTTTC CASRYSGANVLTF
NA TRBJ2-3 NA TRBV15 TGTGCCACCCAACGGCAAAGGGCAGTGATCACAGATACGCAGTATTTT CATQRQRAVITDTQYF
TRBD2 TRBJ2-2 NA TRBV7-6 TGTGCCAGCAGATTAGCGGGAGGGCCCGCCGGGGAGCTGTTTTTT CASRLAGGPAGELFF
NA TRBJ1-2 few TRBV10-2 TGCGCCAGCAGTGAGAAGGGGATAGGCTATGGCTACACCTTC CASSEKGIGYGYTF
NA TRBJ2-5 NA TRBV20-1 TGCAGTGCTAGTCATCGAGAGACCCAGTACTTC CSASHRETQYF
NA TRBJ2-6 NA TRBV5-6 TGTGCCAGCAGCTTGGTTTCTGGGGCCAACGTCCTGACTTTC CASSLVSGANVLTF
TRBD1 TRBJ1-2 NA TRBV19 TGTGCCAGTAGTGTGGGGGACAGGCCGTGGGGCTACACCTTC CASSVGDRPWGYTF
NA TRBJ1-1 NA TRBV4-2 TGTGCCAGCAGCCTCGCCGGGGCGAAGGCTGAAGCTTTCTTT CASSLAGAKAEAFF